Listed below are T cell receptor beta chains from one sample, sequenced in a study of blood T cells in healthy people across ages. TCRdb analysed the 5' RACE reads with MiXCR anew, one entry per CDR3 protein. The data hold more than 650,000 distinct CDR3 sequences, with 20% to 25% observed a single time. Sequenced sample: blood. The receptors originated from a man between 65 and 85 years old in good health. The CDR3 runs from the conserved cysteine through the conserved F or W. Each record gives: D gene, J gene, clone size, V gene, CDR3 DNA, CDR3 protein. The D gene is left open where the match is weak. The size field is filled for only some rows; it gives once, few, many or a size class.

d_gene: .; j_gene: TRBJ2-5; abundance: .; v_gene: TRBV24-1; CDR3nt: TGTGCCACCAGTGATAGCGGTTTGCCAGGGGTTAGAGAGACCCAGTACTTC; CDR3aa: CATSDSGLPGVRETQYF
d_gene: .; j_gene: TRBJ2-1; abundance: .; v_gene: TRBV12-3/TRBV12-4; CDR3nt: TGTGCCAGCAGTTTACATGGGACTGGCAATGAGCAGTTCTTC; CDR3aa: CASSLHGTGNEQFF
d_gene: .; j_gene: TRBJ1-2; abundance: .; v_gene: TRBV20-1; CDR3nt: TGCAGTTCCCACCTTTTAGACTATGGCTACACCTTC; CDR3aa: CSSHLLDYGYTF
d_gene: .; j_gene: TRBJ2-1; abundance: few; v_gene: TRBV7-3; CDR3nt: TGTGCCAGCAGCTTAAGCAGCCTCTACAATGAGCAGTTCTTC; CDR3aa: CASSLSSLYNEQFF
d_gene: .; j_gene: TRBJ1-5; abundance: .; v_gene: TRBV12-3/TRBV12-4; CDR3nt: TGTGCCAGCAGTACCATGTTGGGCAATCAGCCCCAGCATTTT; CDR3aa: CASSTMLGNQPQHF
d_gene: .; j_gene: TRBJ1-6; abundance: .; v_gene: TRBV20-1; CDR3nt: TGCAGTGCTACCAGGGAAGGAAGGTCACCCCTCCACTTT; CDR3aa: CSATREGRSPLHF
d_gene: .; j_gene: TRBJ1-1; abundance: .; v_gene: TRBV6-6; CDR3nt: TGTGCCAGCGCAGTTACTCGAGGTCAAGGCCCTGAAGCTTTCTTT; CDR3aa: CASAVTRGQGPEAFF
d_gene: .; j_gene: TRBJ2-7; abundance: few; v_gene: TRBV7-6; CDR3nt: TGTGCCAGCAGCTTTAAGGGGGACGGGAACTACGAGCAGTACTTC; CDR3aa: CASSFKGDGNYEQYF
d_gene: .; j_gene: TRBJ1-6; abundance: .; v_gene: TRBV7-3; CDR3nt: TGTGCCAGCAGCACTGGGGGGGGGCTATCACCCCTCCACTTT; CDR3aa: CASSTGGGLSPLHF
d_gene: TRBD1; j_gene: TRBJ1-6; abundance: .; v_gene: TRBV20-1; CDR3nt: TGCAGTGCGGTCGAAGGAGTTCCGGGACAGGGCGTACCCCTCCACTTT; CDR3aa: CSAVEGVPGQGVPLHF
d_gene: TRBD2; j_gene: TRBJ2-1; abundance: .; v_gene: TRBV20-1; CDR3nt: TGCAGTGCTGGGCTAGCGGGCTCGCGAACCTACAATGAGCAGTTCTTC; CDR3aa: CSAGLAGSRTYNEQFF
d_gene: TRBD1; j_gene: TRBJ1-1; abundance: few; v_gene: TRBV5-1; CDR3nt: TGCGCCAGCAGCGCTTTACCCGGGACAGGGATTGTGAACACTGAAGCTTTCTTT; CDR3aa: CASSALPGTGIVNTEAFF
d_gene: .; j_gene: TRBJ2-3; abundance: few; v_gene: TRBV5-1; CDR3nt: TGCGCCAGCGGCCTAACACAAAACCCGGGCACAGATACGCAGTATTTT; CDR3aa: CASGLTQNPGTDTQYF
d_gene: .; j_gene: TRBJ2-1; abundance: .; v_gene: TRBV19; CDR3nt: TGTGCCAGTAGTATCCCTCCTCCAGGGATAAGGCAGTTCTTC; CDR3aa: CASSIPPPGIRQFF
d_gene: .; j_gene: TRBJ2-7; abundance: many; v_gene: TRBV6-5; CDR3nt: TGTGCCAGCATTAAGAGGGTGGGGTCCCCCTCCTACGAGCAGTACTTC; CDR3aa: CASIKRVGSPSYEQYF
d_gene: TRBD2; j_gene: TRBJ2-1; abundance: few; v_gene: TRBV29-1; CDR3nt: TGCAGCGTGGCTGCTGCGGGAGGGCCCGGTGAGCAGTTCTTC; CDR3aa: CSVAAAGGPGEQFF
d_gene: .; j_gene: TRBJ2-1; abundance: few; v_gene: TRBV14; CDR3nt: TGTGCCAGCAGCCAAGTCCCGGGCGATGAGCAGTTCTTC; CDR3aa: CASSQVPGDEQFF
d_gene: .; j_gene: TRBJ1-5; abundance: .; v_gene: TRBV24-1; CDR3nt: TGTGCCACCAGTGCCGCGGACACCTATAGCAATCAGCCCCAGCATTTT; CDR3aa: CATSAADTYSNQPQHF
d_gene: TRBD1; j_gene: TRBJ2-3; abundance: few; v_gene: TRBV6-6; CDR3nt: TGTGCCAGCAGTTCCGGACAGGGCCCAGATACGCAGTATTTT; CDR3aa: CASSSGQGPDTQYF
d_gene: TRBD1; j_gene: TRBJ1-4; abundance: few; v_gene: TRBV4-1; CDR3nt: TGCGCCAGCAGCCATACTCTCCGGGGGCAGGGGGTGAATCAGAAAAATGAAAAACTGTTTTTT; CDR3aa: CASSHTLRGQGVNQKNEKLFF
d_gene: .; j_gene: TRBJ2-3; abundance: .; v_gene: TRBV6-1; CDR3nt: TGTGCCACCTCAAGAGATACGCAGTATTTT; CDR3aa: CATSRDTQYF
d_gene: .; j_gene: TRBJ2-4; abundance: .; v_gene: TRBV19; CDR3nt: TGTGCCAGTAGTATTCGGGACCATAAGACCCGTGCCAAAAACATTCAGTACTTC; CDR3aa: CASSIRDHKTRAKNIQYF
d_gene: .; j_gene: TRBJ1-3; abundance: .; v_gene: TRBV6-5; CDR3nt: TGTGCCAGCAGTTATGTTGGGGGGCATTCGGCTGGAAACACCATATATTTT; CDR3aa: CASSYVGGHSAGNTIYF
d_gene: TRBD2; j_gene: TRBJ2-7; abundance: .; v_gene: TRBV4-1; CDR3nt: TGCGCCAGCAGCCTCCTCTCAGGGAGACTAGCCGACGAGCAGTACTTC; CDR3aa: CASSLLSGRLADEQYF
d_gene: .; j_gene: TRBJ1-1; abundance: .; v_gene: TRBV6-2/TRBV6-3; CDR3nt: TGTGCCATTGCCCAAGGGGGTGAAGCTTTCTTT; CDR3aa: CAIAQGGEAFF
d_gene: .; j_gene: TRBJ2-1; abundance: few; v_gene: TRBV20-1; CDR3nt: TGCAGTGCTGAAAGCTCGGTTATCTCCAATGAGCAGTTCTTC; CDR3aa: CSAESSVISNEQFF